Listed below are T cell receptor beta chains from one sample, sequenced in a study of cytomegalovirus exposure and HLA in healthy donors. TCRdb's copy holds only in-frame clones and misses some; the assay was immunoSEQ multiplex PCR. Among 85,000 to 100,000 clones listed, around 64% were seen once. Sequenced: PBMCs. Receptors originate from a human donor in good health. Both conserved end residues are part of each CDR3. A D gene is named only where the DNA matches it firmly.

J gene,V gene,D gene,CDR3 DNA,CDR3 protein
TRBJ2-7,TRBV11-3,-,TGTGCCAGCAGCTTATCAAGCATACAGGGCGGCGAGCAGTACTTC,CASSLSSIQGGEQYF
TRBJ2-2,TRBV4-2,-,TGTGCCAGCAGCCTAAAGGACAGTGAAACAACCGGGGAGCTGTTTTTT,CASSLKDSETTGELFF
TRBJ1-4,TRBV7-9,TRBD1,TGTGCCAGCAGCTTAGGGACTGACAGGGGGAATGAAAAACTGTTTTTT,CASSLGTDRGNEKLFF
TRBJ1-2,TRBV10-3,-,TGTGCCATCAGTGAGTCCGCAGGGTTATATGGCTACACCTTC,CAISESAGLYGYTF
TRBJ1-2,TRBV19,-,TGTGCCAGTAGTATTTGGGGGCGGAATGGCTACACCTTC,CASSIWGRNGYTF
TRBJ2-7,TRBV5-4,-,TGTGCCAGCAGCTTGGAGAGGGGGAACTACGAGCAGTACTTC,CASSLERGNYEQYF
TRBJ1-1,TRBV10-2,-,TGCGCCAGCACCTCTACCCGGACTGAAGCTTTCTTT,CASTSTRTEAFF
TRBJ2-1,TRBV5-1,TRBD2,TGCGCCAGCGGAGGGACTAGCGGGGGGCCCTACAATGAGCAGTTCTTC,CASGGTSGGPYNEQFF
TRBJ1-2,TRBV4-2,TRBD1,TGTGCCAGCAGCCAAGATTTAGCGACAGGGGGCAGGAACTATGGCTACACCTTC,CASSQDLATGGRNYGYTF
TRBJ2-7,TRBV5-1,-,TGCGCCAGCAGCTTGCCCACAGGGTACGAGCAGTACTTC,CASSLPTGYEQYF
TRBJ2-5,TRBV11-3,TRBD2,TGTGCCAGCAGCTCGAGGACTAGCGGGGGCGAAGAGACCCAGTACTTC,CASSSRTSGGEETQYF
TRBJ2-6,TRBV11-2,-,TGTGCCAGCAGCTTCAGCCTTCCGGAGGCTGGGACCAACGTCCTGACTTTC,CASSFSLPEAGTNVLTF
TRBJ2-1,TRBV5-8,TRBD1,TGTGCCAGCAGCTTGCTGGGGACAGTGTTTGAGCAGTTCTTC,CASSLLGTVFEQFF
TRBJ2-6,TRBV5-8,TRBD1,TGTGCCAGCAGTATGGCTCGGGACAGGGGGCATCCTGGGGCCAACGTCCTGACTTTC,CASSMARDRGHPGANVLTF
TRBJ2-7,TRBV7-2,TRBD2,TGTGCCAGCAGCTCCCACCTGACCACTAGCGGGGCCCCCTACGAGCAGTACTTC,CASSSHLTTSGAPYEQYF
TRBJ2-2,TRBV6-5,-,TGTGCCAGCACCGAGACCCTGGCAGGCGGGGAGCTGTTTTTT,CASTETLAGGELFF
TRBJ1-2,TRBV6-1,-,TGTGCCAGCAGTCCCACTCAGGGTAACTATGGCTACACCTTC,CASSPTQGNYGYTF